One and the same sample provided the 30 T cell receptor beta chains below, sequenced in a study of type 1 regulatory T cells. Antigens for these TCRs are unknown. TCRdb called the reads again in MiXCR, with one record for every CDR3 protein. Of about 65,000 distinct CDR3 sequences listed, nearly 50% are singletons. Sequenced material: cultured non-Tr1 T cells, either the whole culture or a sorted T cell fraction (not recorded which). All receptors derive from a human donor in good health.

This clonotype has just a few counts. This chain uses TRBV4-1 with TRBJ1-2; D gene uncertain. The CDR3 contains 11 residues. The V end was cut by 5 bases, the J end by 8 bases, with 9 bases between. Looked up from germline, CDR1 is MGHRA and CDR2 is YSYEKL. The CDR3 nucleotides are TGCGCCAGCAGCGGTTGGAGGGGCTACACCTTC. This sequence encodes CASSGWRGYTF.

The chain employs TRBV4-3 and TRBJ1-1; D gene uncertain. Trimming shortened V by 1 base and J by 4 bases, and 13 bases separated the two germline ends. The length of the CDR3 is 15 residues. Germline lookup yields CDR1 LGHNA and CDR2 YSLEER. The chain's CDR3 is CASSQVQNMVTEAFF. In nucleotides, the CDR3 is TGCGCCAGCAGCCAAGTACAGAATATGGTCACTGAAGCTTTCTTT.

The chain employs TRBV20-1 and TRBJ1-1; tentative D call: TRBD1 (6 bases). Germline CDR1 DFQATT, CDR2 SNEGSKA (reference sequence). The length of the CDR3 is 13 residues. The V gene lost 3 bases and the J gene lost 0 bases, with 8 bases spanning the gap. The CDR3 loop reads CSASDRMNTEAFF. The CDR3, as DNA: TGCAGTGCTAGTGACAGGATGAACACTGAAGCTTTCTTT.

CDR3 coding DNA: TGTGCCAGCAGCGCCGGACTAGCGGGGCTTACGCAGTATTTT. Encoded protein: CASSAGLAGLTQYF. V gene TRBV6-6 combines with J gene TRBJ2-3, with 12 positions matching TRBD2. The CDR3 length is 14 residues. The junction had 6 bases not matched to a gene; V was cut back by 6 bases and J by 8 bases. The V gene's germline CDR1 is MNHNY and CDR2 SVGAGI (reference sequence).

The chain links TRBV30 to TRBJ1-6; D perhaps matches TRBD1 (5 bases). The CDR3 has 13 amino acids. Trimming stripped 3 bases from V and 9 bases from J, with 12 bases between. Germline V gene sequence: CDR1 GTSNPN, CDR2 SVGIG (reference sequence). The CDR3 sequence is CAWRDTAPSPLHF. The CDR3 bases are TGTGCCTGGAGGGACACCGCCCCTTCACCCCTCCACTTT.

The V gene is TRBV7-8, the J gene TRBJ2-6; D is unclear. V gave up 5 bases and J gave up 0 bases, with 14 bases separating them. The CDR3 is made up of 17 amino acids. From germline, CDR1 is SGHVS and CDR2 FQNEAQ. The CDR3 bases are TGTGCCAGCAGCCCCCGGGCAGGTATCTCTGGGGCCAACGTCCTGACTTTC. It encodes CASSPRAGISGANVLTF.

The rearrangement joins TRBV5-1 to TRBJ2-7; tentative D call: TRBD1 (6 bases). Germline CDR1 reads SGHRS; CDR2 reads YFSETQ. Deletions cut 4 bases from V and 1 base from J, with 12 bases between. The CDR3 sequence is 14 residues long. For the CDR3, the DNA is TGCGCCAGCAGCCCCACAGGGAAATCCTACGAGCAGTACTTC. Translated, it gives CASSPTGKSYEQYF.

The genes are TRBV2 and TRBJ1-1, with D unresolved. Germline assignment: CDR1 SNHLY and CDR2 FYNNEI. Trimming removed 6 bases from V and 3 bases from J, with 11 bases in between. This CDR3 comprises 13 residues. DNA of the CDR3: TGTGCCAGCAGGGTGGAAGAGGACACTGAAGCTTTCTTT. It codes for CASRVEEDTEAFF.

V usage is TRBV7-2 and J usage is TRBJ2-7; 9 bases map to TRBD2. V shed 3 bases and J 3 bases; nucleotides not matched to a gene: 6. CDR3 size: 15 residues. CDR1 and CDR2 (germline): SGHTA, FQGNSA. The CDR3 DNA reads TGTGCCAGCAGCTTTCGGCGGGGGGGCGACTACGAGCAGTACTTC. Its translation: CASSFRRGGDYEQYF.

This clonotype came up a few times. The V and J genes are TRBV12-3 or TRBV12-4 and TRBJ1-2; the match to TRBD1 covers 8 bases. The CDR3 is 13 amino acids. The V and J ends lost 3 bases and 7 bases, in that order; junction bases with no gene match: 4. CDR3 nucleotide sequence: TGTGCCAGCAGTTTTGGACAGGGATTTGGCTACACCTTC. Translated: CASSFGQGFGYTF.

The CDR3 DNA reads as TGTGCCAGCAGCTTGGTACAGGAGAGCGGCTACACCTTC. It codes for CASSLVQESGYTF. V gene TRBV5-4 combines with J gene TRBJ1-2, with a tentative D call TRBD1 (5 bases). The V end was cut by 0 bases, the J end by 8 bases, with 11 bases between. Germline V lookup: CDR1 SGHNT, CDR2 YYREEE (reference sequence). The CDR3 runs 13 residues.

This clonotype showed up many times. V usage is TRBV29-1 and J usage is TRBJ2-2, with D possibly called TRBD1 or TRBD2 (6 bases each). The CDR3 has 12 residues. Germline V gene lookup returns CDR1 SQVTM and CDR2 ANQGSEA. As DNA, the CDR3 is TGCGTGGGGGGCGACCCACCCGGGGAGCTGTTTTTT. It codes for CVGGDPPGELFF.

There are a few counts of this clonotype. This rearrangement joins TRBV7-2 to TRBJ2-5, with TRBD1 matching 9 bases. Germline CDR1 reads SGHTA; CDR2 reads FQGNSA. This CDR3 region has 13 residues. With 3 bases clipped from V and 6 bases from J, the junction kept 2 bases outside the gene matches. Here the CDR3 DNA reads TGTGCCAGCAGCTTGGACAGGGGTCAGACCCAGTACTTC. This codes for CASSLDRGQTQYF.

This clonotype is judged medium-sized. The rearrangement uses TRBV12-3 or TRBV12-4 and TRBJ1-3; the D gene is possibly TRBD1 (6 bases). V was shortened by 4 bases and J by 0 bases, with 7 bases between the two germline ends. The CDR3 is 14 residues long. Written as DNA, the CDR3 is TGTGCCAGCAGTTGGACAGCCTCTGGAAACACCATATATTTT. It is translated as CASSWTASGNTIYF.

The chain employs TRBV5-4 and TRBJ2-7; 10 bases line up with TRBD2. J was trimmed by 2 bases and V by 2 bases; bases with no gene match: 4. Germline V gene lookup returns CDR1 SGHNT and CDR2 YYREEE (reference sequence). The CDR3 is 15 residues long. CDR3 sequence reads: CASSFISGGTYEQYF. For the CDR3, the DNA is TGTGCCAGCAGCTTTATTAGCGGGGGGACCTACGAGCAGTACTTC.

In its sample, this clonotype was seen a few times. The genes are TRBV5-6 and TRBJ2-1, with D perhaps matching TRBD2 (5 bases). V was clipped by 3 bases and J by 7 bases, with 20 bases between them. Germline lookup yields CDR1 SGHDT and CDR2 YYEEEE. There are 16 residues in the CDR3. The DNA of the CDR3 is TGTGCCAGCAGCTACCGAACCAGGAGCGGTAGGAATGAGCAGTTCTTC. Translation gives CASSYRTRSGRNEQFF.

This chain's CDR3 is CASSLGDVSGANVLTF. The CDR3 nucleotides are TGCGCCAGCAGCTTGGGGGATGTCTCTGGGGCCAACGTCCTGACTTTC. The rearrangement uses TRBV5-1 and TRBJ2-6; the D is unclear. The CDR3 runs to 16 residues. V lost 0 bases and J 0 bases, leaving 7 bases between the germline ends. CDR1 and CDR2 from the germline V gene are SGHRS and YFSETQ.

A few counts support this clonotype. The chain carries TRBV28 and TRBJ1-6; D call uncertain. The length of the CDR3 is 14 residues. Trimming left V 7 bases short and J 17 bases short, with 24 bases between. Germline lookup yields CDR1 MDHEN and CDR2 SYDVKM. The CDR3 sequence is CASIPRVSSPHFHF. CDR3 DNA sequence: TGTGCCAGCATCCCGAGGGTTAGCTCCCCACATTTCCACTTT.

This clonotype showed up just a few times. This chain uses TRBV20-1 with TRBJ1-1, with D possibly being TRBD1 (6 bases). The CDR3 totals 12 residues. V was trimmed by 2 bases and J by 8 bases, leaving 12 bases between them. The germline V gene encodes CDR1 DFQATT and CDR2 SNEGSKA (reference sequence). The CDR3 nucleotides are TGCAGTGCTAGAACCGGGGGGCTGGAAGCTTTCTTT. Amino acids: CSARTGGLEAFF.

The chain has TRBV20-1 and TRBJ2-7; D is perhaps TRBD1 (6 bases). Trimming removed 5 bases at V and 2 bases at J, with 13 bases between. This CDR3 spans 13 amino acids. The germline CDR1 and CDR2 sequences are DFQATT and SNEGSKA (reference sequence). The CDR3 here is CSAEQGYPYEQYF. The CDR3 DNA follows: TGCAGTGCTGAACAGGGTTACCCCTACGAGCAGTACTTC.

This clonotype was detected a few times. The chain links TRBV7-2 to TRBJ1-3, with a tentative D call TRBD1 (6 bases). CDR1 is SGHTA, CDR2 FQGNSA, per germline. The V gene lost 5 bases and the J gene lost 1 base, with 12 bases spanning the gap. CDR3 length: 15 amino acids. The CDR3 spells CASSPQGTSGNTIYF. As DNA, the CDR3 is TGTGCCAGCAGCCCTCAGGGGACGTCTGGAAACACCATATATTTT.

This sequence joins TRBV28 and TRBJ2-3; no clear D. The length of the CDR3 is 12 residues. Trimming took off 8 bases at V and 2 bases at J, with 8 bases between the two ends. Germline V lookup: CDR1 MDHEN, CDR2 SYDVKM. Written as DNA, the CDR3 is TGTGCCAGCGCCCCCCTCACAGATACGCAGTATTTT. Protein: CASAPLTDTQYF.

This clonotype showed up just a few times. The chain couples TRBV20-1 to TRBJ1-1; 10 positions agree with TRBD1. Germline CDR1 is DFQATT and CDR2 is SNEGSKA (reference sequence). V lost 6 bases to trimming and J lost 1 base; unmatched junction nucleotides: 8. The CDR3 has 15 residues. The CDR3 DNA reads TGCAGTGCCAGTACCGGGACAGGGGCGAACACTGAAGCTTTCTTT. It encodes CSASTGTGANTEAFF.

This clonotype has only a few counts. This chain links TRBV4-1 with TRBJ2-3; TRBD1 agrees at 7 bases. The length of the CDR3 is 16 residues. Germline assignment: CDR1 MGHRA and CDR2 YSYEKL. Unmatched junction bases numbered 11, after V lost 4 bases and J lost 4 bases. The CDR3 reads CASSPQWDSRADTQYF. CDR3 bases: TGCGCCAGCAGCCCCCAGTGGGACAGCCGGGCAGATACGCAGTATTTT.

The rearrangement links TRBV4-2 to TRBJ2-1; D unresolved. Germline V CDR1 and CDR2: LGHNA, YNFKEQ. Trimming stripped 0 bases from V and 6 bases from J, with 15 bases between. This CDR3 is 16 amino acids long. In DNA form, the CDR3 reads TGTGCCAGCAGCCAAGATCCCGCGGCCGCCTCCAATGAGCAGTTCTTC. This encodes CASSQDPAAASNEQFF.

This chain uses TRBV11-2 with TRBJ2-7; D possibly uses TRBD1 or TRBD2 (5 bases each). Per the germline V gene, CDR1 is SGHAT and CDR2 is FQNNGV. V was trimmed by 2 bases and J by 6 bases, leaving 17 bases between them. The CDR3 is 15 amino acids. The CDR3 DNA sequence: TGTGCCAGCAGCTTATACCGGGACCAGACTGCCGAGCAGTACTTC. This sequence encodes CASSLYRDQTAEQYF.

This clonotype is medium-sized within its sample. This sequence joins TRBV5-1 and TRBJ1-1, with D perhaps TRBD1 (5 bases). Germline V lookup: CDR1 SGHRS, CDR2 YFSETQ. The CDR3 runs to 14 residues. V lost 0 bases and J lost 1, with 7 bases in between. The CDR3 nucleotides are TGCGCCAGCAGCTTGGGTGGGGGGAACACTGAAGCTTTCTTT. Protein: CASSLGGGNTEAFF. The full variable domain, its missing parts supplied by reference TRBV5-1 and TRBJ1-1, is KAGVTQTPRYLIKTRGQQVTLSCSPISGHRSVSWYQQTPGQGLQFLFEYFSETQRNKGNFPGRFSGRQFSNSRSEMNVSTLELGDSALYLCASSLGGGNTEAFFGQGTRLTVV.

This clonotype was seen a single time. V is TRBV6-1 and J is TRBJ1-5; maybe TRBD1 (5 bases). This CDR3 spans 12 amino acids. Deletions cut 8 bases from V and 1 base from J, with 6 bases between. Germline V lookup: CDR1 MNHNS, CDR2 SASEGT. CDR3 nucleotide sequence: TGTGCCAGCGGGGCGAGCAATCAGCCCCAGCATTTT. Its protein is CASGASNQPQHF.

This clonotype was detected once. The chain couples TRBV6-6 to TRBJ2-2; D remains ambiguous. The V gene's germline CDR1 is MNHNY and CDR2 SVGAGI (reference sequence). Between the trimmed V and J ends, which lost 6 bases and 3 bases, there was a span of 8 bases. The CDR3 loop spans 13 amino acids. Here the CDR3 reads CASRVSDTGELFF. The CDR3 bases are TGTGCCAGCAGAGTCTCGGACACCGGGGAGCTGTTTTTT.

The chain links TRBV6-1 to TRBJ1-2; 12 nucleotides agree with TRBD1. The CDR3 has 14 residues. Germline V lookup: CDR1 MNHNS, CDR2 SASEGT. After removal of 6 bases from V and 7 bases from J, the junction contained 6 bases not matched to a gene. The CDR3 nucleotides read TGTGCCAGCAGACCGGGACAGGGGGCGGCTGGCTACACCTTC. Amino acid sequence: CASRPGQGAAGYTF.